These T cell receptor beta chains were read from a single sample in a study of spatial heterogeneity in lung cancer. Via MiXCR, TCRdb re-called the 5' RACE reads, giving one row per CDR3 protein. The sample includes fewer than 25,000 distinct CDR3 sequences, less than 3.5% of them seen just once. Sequencing was performed on PBMCs, taken at surgery. These receptors were collected from a female donor with early-stage non-small cell lung cancer. The CDR3 runs from the conserved cysteine through the conserved F or W. A D gene is named only where the DNA matches it firmly. Rows give clone size only sometimes, using once, few, many, or a class for an expanded clone.

J gene	D gene	V gene	clone size	CDR3 DNA	CDR3 protein
TRBJ1-5	.	TRBV7-9	many	TGTGCCAGCAGCTTAGACACCTGGGGGAGCAATCAGCCCCAGCATTTT	CASSLDTWGSNQPQHF
TRBJ2-7	TRBD2	TRBV6-2/TRBV6-3	many	TGTGCCAGCAAACTAGCGGACTCCTACGAGCAGTACTTC	CASKLADSYEQYF
TRBJ1-1	.	TRBV5-1	many	TGCGCCAGCAGCTTGGGAGGGGTGGCTTTCTTT	CASSLGGVAFF
TRBJ2-5	TRBD2	TRBV7-2	many	TGTGCCAGCAGCTACCTAGCGGGAGGGCGGTTTGAGACCCAGTACTTC	CASSYLAGGRFETQYF
TRBJ2-3	TRBD2	TRBV6-5	.	TGTGCCAGCAGTTACTCGAACGGCGGGAGCGGAACAGATACGCAGTATTTT	CASSYSNGGSGTDTQYF
TRBJ2-1	.	TRBV27	many	TGTGCCAGCAGTATCCGGGACCGAGAGGGCAATGAGCAGTTCTTC	CASSIRDREGNEQFF
TRBJ1-1	.	TRBV9	.	TGTGCCAGCAGCGTAGGGAGTTCTCTTGGGAACACTGAAGCTTTCTTT	CASSVGSSLGNTEAFF
TRBJ2-7	TRBD1	TRBV29-1	many	TGCAGCGTGGAGGTGACGGGGACAGACTACGAGCAGTACTTC	CSVEVTGTDYEQYF
TRBJ2-1	.	TRBV14	many	TGTGCCAGCAGCCTAGCGAGCTCCTACAATGAGCAGTTCTTC	CASSLASSYNEQFF
TRBJ2-2	.	TRBV5-1	many	TGCGCCAGCAGCTTGGCCTCGTCGGGGTACACCGGGGAGCTGTTTTTT	CASSLASSGYTGELFF
TRBJ1-2	.	TRBV20-1	many	TGCAGTGCACGACAGACGATGGGCTACACCTTC	CSARQTMGYTF
TRBJ2-7	TRBD1	TRBV28	medium-sized	TGTGCCAGCAGTCTGGGGACAGGGAGCTCCTACGAGCAGTACTTC	CASSLGTGSSYEQYF
TRBJ2-2	TRBD1	TRBV27	many	TGTGCCAGCAGTTTCGGGACAGGGGGCACCGGGGAGCTGTTTTTT	CASSFGTGGTGELFF
TRBJ2-3	TRBD2	TRBV30	.	TGTGCCTGGAGTTGGCTAGCGGACCTAGCTACGCAGTATTTT	CAWSWLADLATQYF